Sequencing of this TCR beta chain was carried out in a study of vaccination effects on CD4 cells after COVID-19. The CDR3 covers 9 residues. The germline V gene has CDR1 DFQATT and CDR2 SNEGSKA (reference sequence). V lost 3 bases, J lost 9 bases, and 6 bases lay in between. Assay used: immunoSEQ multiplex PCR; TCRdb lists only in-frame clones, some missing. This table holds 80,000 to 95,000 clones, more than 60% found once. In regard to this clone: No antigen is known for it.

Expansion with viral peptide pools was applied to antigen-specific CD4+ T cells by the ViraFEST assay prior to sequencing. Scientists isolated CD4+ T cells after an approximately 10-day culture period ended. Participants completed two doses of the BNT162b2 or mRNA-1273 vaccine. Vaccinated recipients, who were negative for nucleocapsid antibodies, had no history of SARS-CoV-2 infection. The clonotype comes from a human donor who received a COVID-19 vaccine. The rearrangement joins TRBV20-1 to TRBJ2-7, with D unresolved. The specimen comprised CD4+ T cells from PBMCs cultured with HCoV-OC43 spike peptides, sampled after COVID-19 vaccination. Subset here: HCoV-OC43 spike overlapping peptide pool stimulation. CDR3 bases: TGCAGTGCTAGGGGCGGGCAGTACGTC. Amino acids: CSARGGQYV.